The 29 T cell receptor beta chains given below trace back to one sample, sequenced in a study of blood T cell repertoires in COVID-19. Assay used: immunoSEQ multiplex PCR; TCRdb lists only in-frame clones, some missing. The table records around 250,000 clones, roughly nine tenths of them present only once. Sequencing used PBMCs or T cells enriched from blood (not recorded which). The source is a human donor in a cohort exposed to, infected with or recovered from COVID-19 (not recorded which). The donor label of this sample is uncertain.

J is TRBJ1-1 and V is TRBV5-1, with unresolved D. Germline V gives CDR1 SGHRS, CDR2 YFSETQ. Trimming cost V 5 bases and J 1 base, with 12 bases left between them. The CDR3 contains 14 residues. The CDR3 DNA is TGCGCCAGCAGACGTACGGGTAAGAACACTGAAGCTTTCTTT. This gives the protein CASRRTGKNTEAFF.

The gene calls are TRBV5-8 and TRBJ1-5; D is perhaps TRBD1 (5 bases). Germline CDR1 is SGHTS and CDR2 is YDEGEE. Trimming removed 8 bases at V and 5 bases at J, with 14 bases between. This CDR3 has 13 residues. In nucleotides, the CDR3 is TGTGCCAGATCCGGACACTCTCATCAGCCCCAGCATTTT. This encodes CARSGHSHQPQHF.

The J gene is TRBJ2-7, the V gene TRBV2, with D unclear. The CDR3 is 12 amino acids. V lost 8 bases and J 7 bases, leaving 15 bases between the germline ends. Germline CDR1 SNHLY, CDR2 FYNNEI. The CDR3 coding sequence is TGTGCCAGCGTTGGGCACCTTGGGGAGCAGTACTTC. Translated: CASVGHLGEQYF.

The CDR3 loop is CAWKPGQGSEKLFF. The CDR3 DNA sequence: TGTGCCTGGAAGCCCGGACAGGGTTCGGAAAAACTGTTTTTT. The chain carries TRBV30 and TRBJ1-4, with 8 bases that match TRBD1. The CDR3 loop spans 14 amino acids. Germline values: CDR1 GTSNPN, CDR2 SVGIG (reference sequence). V lost 4 bases and J lost 8; bases outside the gene matches: 9.

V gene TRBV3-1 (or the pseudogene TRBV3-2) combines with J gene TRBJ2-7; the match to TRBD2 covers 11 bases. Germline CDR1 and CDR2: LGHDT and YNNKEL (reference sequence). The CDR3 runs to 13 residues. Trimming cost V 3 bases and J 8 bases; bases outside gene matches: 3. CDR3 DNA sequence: TGTGCCAGCAGCCAGGCTAGCGGGGGGAAGCAGTACTTC. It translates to CASSQASGGKQYF.

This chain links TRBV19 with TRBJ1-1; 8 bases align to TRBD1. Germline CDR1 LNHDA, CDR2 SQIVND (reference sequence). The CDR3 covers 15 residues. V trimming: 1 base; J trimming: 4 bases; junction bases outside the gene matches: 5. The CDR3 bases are TGTGCCAGTAGTATAGGGCAGGGGGCGATCACTGAAGCTTTCTTT. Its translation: CASSIGQGAITEAFF. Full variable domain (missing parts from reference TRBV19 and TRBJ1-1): DGGITQSPKYLFRKEGQNVTLSCEQNLNHDAMYWYRQDPGQGLRLIYYSQIVNDFQKGDIAEGYSVSREKKESFPLTVTSAQKNPTAFYLCASSIGQGAITEAFFGQGTRLTVV.

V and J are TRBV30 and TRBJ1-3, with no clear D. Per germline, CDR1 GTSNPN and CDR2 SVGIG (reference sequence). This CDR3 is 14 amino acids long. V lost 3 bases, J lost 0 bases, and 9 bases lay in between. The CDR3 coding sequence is TGTGCCTGGAGCCCCCTGAGCTCTGGAAACACCATATATTTT. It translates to CAWSPLSSGNTIYF.

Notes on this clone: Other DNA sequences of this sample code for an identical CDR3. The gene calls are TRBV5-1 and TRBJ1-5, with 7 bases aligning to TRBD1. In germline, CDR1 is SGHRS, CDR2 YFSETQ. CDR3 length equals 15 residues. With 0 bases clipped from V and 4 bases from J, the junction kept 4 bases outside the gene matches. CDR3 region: CASSLDGDSNQPQHF. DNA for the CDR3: TGCGCCAGCAGCTTGGATGGGGACAGTAATCAGCCCCAGCATTTT.

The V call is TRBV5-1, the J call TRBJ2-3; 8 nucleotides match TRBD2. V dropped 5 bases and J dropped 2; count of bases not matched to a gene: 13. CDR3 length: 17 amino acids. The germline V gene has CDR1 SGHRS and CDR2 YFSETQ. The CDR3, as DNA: TGCGCCAGCAGGGGAGCCGCTCGGGGGGGCGCCACAGATACGCAGTATTTT. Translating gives CASRGAARGGATDTQYF.

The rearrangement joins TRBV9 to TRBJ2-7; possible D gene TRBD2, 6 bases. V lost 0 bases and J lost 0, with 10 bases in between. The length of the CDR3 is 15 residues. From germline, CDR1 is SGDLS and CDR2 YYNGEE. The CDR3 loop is CASSVGPTSSYEQYF. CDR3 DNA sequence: TGTGCCAGCAGCGTAGGCCCGACTAGCTCCTACGAGCAGTACTTC.

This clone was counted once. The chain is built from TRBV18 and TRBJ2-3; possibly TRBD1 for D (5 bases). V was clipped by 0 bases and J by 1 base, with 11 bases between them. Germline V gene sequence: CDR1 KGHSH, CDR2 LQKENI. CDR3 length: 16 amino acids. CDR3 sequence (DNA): TGTGCCAGCTCACCACCGTTAGGGGCTGGCACAGATACGCAGTATTTT. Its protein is CASSPPLGAGTDTQYF.

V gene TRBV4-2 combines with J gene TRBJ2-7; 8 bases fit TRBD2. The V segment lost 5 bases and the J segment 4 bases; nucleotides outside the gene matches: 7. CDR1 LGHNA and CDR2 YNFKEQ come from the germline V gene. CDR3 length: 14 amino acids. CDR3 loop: CASSAGLAQYEQYF. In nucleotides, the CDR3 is TGTGCCAGCAGCGCCGGACTAGCACAGTACGAGCAGTACTTC.

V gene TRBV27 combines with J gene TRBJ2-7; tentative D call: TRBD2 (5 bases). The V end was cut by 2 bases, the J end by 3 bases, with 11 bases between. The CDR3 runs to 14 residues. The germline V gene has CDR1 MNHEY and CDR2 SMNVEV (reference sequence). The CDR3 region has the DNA TGTGCCAGCAGTTTAGTAGGGAGAGGCTACGAGCAGTACTTC. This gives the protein CASSLVGRGYEQYF.

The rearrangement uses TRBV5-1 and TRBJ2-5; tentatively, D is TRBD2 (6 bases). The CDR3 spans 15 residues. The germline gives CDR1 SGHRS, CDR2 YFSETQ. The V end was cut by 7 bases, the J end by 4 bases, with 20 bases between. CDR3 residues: CASASGGGIGETQYF. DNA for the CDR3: TGCGCCAGCGCGTCAGGTGGGGGGATCGGAGAGACCCAGTACTTC.

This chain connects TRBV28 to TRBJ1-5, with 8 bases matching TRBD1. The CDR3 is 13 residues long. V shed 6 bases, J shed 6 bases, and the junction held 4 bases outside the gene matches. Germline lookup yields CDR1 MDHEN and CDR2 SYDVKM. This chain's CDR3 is CASRQGVGQPQHF. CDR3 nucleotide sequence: TGTGCCAGCAGACAGGGGGTAGGTCAGCCCCAGCATTTT.

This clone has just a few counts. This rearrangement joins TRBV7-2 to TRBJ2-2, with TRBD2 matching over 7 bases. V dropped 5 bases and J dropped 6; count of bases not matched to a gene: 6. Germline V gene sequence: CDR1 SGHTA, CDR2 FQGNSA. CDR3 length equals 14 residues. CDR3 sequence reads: CASSLTSRAGELFF. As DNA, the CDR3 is TGTGCCAGCAGCCTGACTAGCAGGGCCGGGGAGCTGTTTTTT.

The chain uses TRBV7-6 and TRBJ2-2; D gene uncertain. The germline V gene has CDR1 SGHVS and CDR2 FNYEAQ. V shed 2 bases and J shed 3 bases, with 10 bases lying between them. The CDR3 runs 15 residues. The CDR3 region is CASSLPRRYTGELFF. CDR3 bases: TGTGCCAGCAGCTTACCCCGCAGGTACACCGGGGAGCTGTTTTTT. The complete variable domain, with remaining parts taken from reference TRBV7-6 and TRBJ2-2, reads GAGVSQSPRYKVTKRGQDVALRCDPISGHVSLYWYRQALGQGPEFLTYFNYEAQQDKSGLPNDRFSAERPEGSISTLTIQRTEQRDSAMYRCASSLPRRYTGELFFGEGSRLTVL.

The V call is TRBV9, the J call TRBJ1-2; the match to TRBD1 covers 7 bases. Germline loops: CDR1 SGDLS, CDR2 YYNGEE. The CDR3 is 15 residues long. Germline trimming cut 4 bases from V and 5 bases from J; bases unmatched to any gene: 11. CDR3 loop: CASSPASTGRYGYTF. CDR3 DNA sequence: TGTGCCAGCAGCCCAGCATCGACAGGGCGGTATGGCTACACCTTC.

This chain's CDR3 is CASSVGTTSGGYNEQFF. In DNA, the CDR3 is TGTGCCAGCAGCGTAGGGACGACTAGCGGGGGTTACAATGAGCAGTTCTTC. The J gene is TRBJ2-1, the V gene TRBV9; 12 bases align to TRBD2. The CDR3 runs 17 residues. V trimming: 0 bases; J trimming: 4 bases; junction bases outside the gene matches: 5. The germline V gene encodes CDR1 SGDLS and CDR2 YYNGEE.

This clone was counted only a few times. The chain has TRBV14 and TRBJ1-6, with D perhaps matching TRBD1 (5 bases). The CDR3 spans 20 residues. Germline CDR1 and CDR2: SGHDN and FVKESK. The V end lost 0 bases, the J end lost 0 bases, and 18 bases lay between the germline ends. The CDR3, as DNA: TGTGCCAGCAGCCAAGAGGCGGGGACGACCAGGAGCTCCTATAATTCACCCCTCCACTTT. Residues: CASSQEAGTTRSSYNSPLHF.

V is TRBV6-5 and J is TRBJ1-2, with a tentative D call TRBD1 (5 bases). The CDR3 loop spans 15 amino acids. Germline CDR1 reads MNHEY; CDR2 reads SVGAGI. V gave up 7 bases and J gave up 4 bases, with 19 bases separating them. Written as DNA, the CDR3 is TGTGCCAGCATCCCGAGGGGAGGGCTCGGCTATGGCTACACCTTC. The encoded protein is CASIPRGGLGYGYTF.

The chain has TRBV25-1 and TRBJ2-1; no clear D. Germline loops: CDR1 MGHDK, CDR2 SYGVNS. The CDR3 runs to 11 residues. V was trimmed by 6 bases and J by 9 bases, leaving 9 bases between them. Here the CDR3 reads CASSLSSEQFF. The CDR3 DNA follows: TGTGCCAGCAGCCTTAGTAGTGAGCAGTTCTTC.

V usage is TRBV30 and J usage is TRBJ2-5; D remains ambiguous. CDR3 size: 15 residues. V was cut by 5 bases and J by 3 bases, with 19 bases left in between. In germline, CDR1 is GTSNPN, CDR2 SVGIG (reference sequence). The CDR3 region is CAWADLEIKKETQYF. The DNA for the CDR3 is TGTGCCTGGGCTGACCTAGAAATTAAAAAAGAGACCCAGTACTTC.

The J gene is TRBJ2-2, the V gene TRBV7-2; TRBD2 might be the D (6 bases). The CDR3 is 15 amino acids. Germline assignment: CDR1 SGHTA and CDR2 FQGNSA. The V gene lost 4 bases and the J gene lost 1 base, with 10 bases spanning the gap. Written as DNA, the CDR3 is TGTGCCAGCAGCTCCCACGGGGGGAACACCGGGGAGCTGTTTTTT. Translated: CASSSHGGNTGELFF.

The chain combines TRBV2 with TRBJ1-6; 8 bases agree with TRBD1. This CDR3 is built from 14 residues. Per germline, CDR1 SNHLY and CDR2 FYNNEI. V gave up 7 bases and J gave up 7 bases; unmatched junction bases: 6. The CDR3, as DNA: TGTGCCAGCAAGATGACAGGGGCGAATTCACCCCTCCACTTT. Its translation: CASKMTGANSPLHF. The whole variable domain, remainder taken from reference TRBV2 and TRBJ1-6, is EPEVTQTPSHQVTQMGQEVILRCVPISNHLYFYWYRQILGQKVEFLVSFYNNEISEKSEIFDDQFSVERPDGSNFTLKIRSTKLEDSAMYFCASKMTGANSPLHFGNGTRLTVT.

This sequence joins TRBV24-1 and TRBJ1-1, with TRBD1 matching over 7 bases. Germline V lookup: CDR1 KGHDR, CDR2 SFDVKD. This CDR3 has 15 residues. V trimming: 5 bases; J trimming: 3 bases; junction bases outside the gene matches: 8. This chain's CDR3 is CATSAETGTHTEAFF. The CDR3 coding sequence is TGTGCCACCAGTGCCGAGACAGGGACCCACACTGAAGCTTTCTTT.

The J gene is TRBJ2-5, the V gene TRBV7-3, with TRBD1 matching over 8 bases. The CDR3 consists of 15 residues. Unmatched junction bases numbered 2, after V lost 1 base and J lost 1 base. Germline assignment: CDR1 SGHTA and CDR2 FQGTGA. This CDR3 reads CASSLRTGRQETQYF. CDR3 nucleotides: TGTGCCAGCAGCTTAAGGACAGGGCGCCAAGAGACCCAGTACTTC.

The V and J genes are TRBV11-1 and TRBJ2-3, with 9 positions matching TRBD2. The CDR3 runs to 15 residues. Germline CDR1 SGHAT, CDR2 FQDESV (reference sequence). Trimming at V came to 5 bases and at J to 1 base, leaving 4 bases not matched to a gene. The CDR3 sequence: CASSPGLARTDTQYF. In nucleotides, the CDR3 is TGTGCCAGCAGCCCGGGACTAGCCCGCACAGATACGCAGTATTTT.

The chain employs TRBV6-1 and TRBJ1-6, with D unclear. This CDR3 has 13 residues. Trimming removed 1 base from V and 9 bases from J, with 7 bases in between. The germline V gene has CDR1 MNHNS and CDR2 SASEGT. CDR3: CASSEGRFSPLHF. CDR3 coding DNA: TGTGCCAGCAGTGAAGGCAGGTTTTCACCCCTCCACTTT.